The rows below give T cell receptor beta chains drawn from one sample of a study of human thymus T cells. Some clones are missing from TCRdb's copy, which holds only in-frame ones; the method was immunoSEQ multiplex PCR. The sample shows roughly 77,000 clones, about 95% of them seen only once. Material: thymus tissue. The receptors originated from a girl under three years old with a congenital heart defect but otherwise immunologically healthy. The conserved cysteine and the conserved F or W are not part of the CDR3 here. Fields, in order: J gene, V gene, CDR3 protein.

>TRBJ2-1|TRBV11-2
ASSLDLGLDRCYNEQF
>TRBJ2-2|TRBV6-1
ASIISRASTGELF
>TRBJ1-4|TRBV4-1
ASSHGDEKLF
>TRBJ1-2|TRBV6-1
ASRILCCGYT
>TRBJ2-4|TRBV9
ASSVGQLQNIQY
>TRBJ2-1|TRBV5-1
ASSPALAWAEQF
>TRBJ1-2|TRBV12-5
ASGHLTKALNGYT
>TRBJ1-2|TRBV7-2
ASSSTGARYGYT
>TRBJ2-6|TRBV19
ASSQRGQGDSGANVLT
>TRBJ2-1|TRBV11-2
ASSPSWGHNEQF
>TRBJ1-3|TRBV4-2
ASSQDNSSGHRSGNTIY
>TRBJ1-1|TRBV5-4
ASSLGHPAGDTEAF
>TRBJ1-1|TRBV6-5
ASRAGGRNTEAF
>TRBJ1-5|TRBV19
ASSNGIQPQH